The clone carrying this T cell receptor (beta chain) was picked up many times. Investigators profiled TCR beta VDJ and CDR3 from genomic DNA template. TCRdb re-analysed the reads in MiXCR, keeping a single row per CDR3 protein. The table lists more than 200,000 distinct CDR3 sequences, under 55% of them singletons. The CDR3 is 16 amino acids. The junction had 13 bases not matched to a gene; V was cut back by 2 bases and J by 6 bases. The V gene's germline CDR1 is DFQATT and CDR2 SNEGSKA (reference sequence). The sample originates from a study of CD8+CD57+ T cells in acquired aplastic anemia. Patients chosen for sequencing had CD8+CD57+ cells that had expanded, as shown by flow cytometry.

The gene calls are TRBV20-1 and TRBJ2-1; 7 positions match TRBD2. The sequenced sample consisted of sorted CD4+, CD8+, or CD8+CD57+ T cells (not recorded which) from PBMCs. This clonotype was obtained from a human donor with aplastic anemia. The chain's CDR3 is CSARSWGLPLSNEQFF. As DNA, the CDR3 is TGCAGTGCTAGATCCTGGGGACTACCTTTAAGCAATGAGCAGTTCTTC.